The entry below gives a single TCR beta chain sequence along with its context. Its antigen is unidentified. This specimen comes from a study of CD8 T cells in Susac syndrome. The wider study: The sequenced Susac syndrome patients comprised five or six with active disease and fewer than 10 in remission.

CDR1 and CDR2 (germline): LNHNV, YYDKDF (reference sequence). The V end lost 6 bases, the J end lost 0 bases, and 6 bases lay between the germline ends. The CDR3 is 13 residues long. With random hexamers, 0.5 to 1 ug RNA was reverse transcribed. Multiplex immunoSEQ PCR targeted 54 Vbeta and 13 Jbeta TCR beta segments. TCRdb fed the immunoSEQ multiplex PCR reads into MiXCR, producing one record per CDR3 protein. The data hold 150,000 or so distinct CDR3 sequences, with approximately 95% observed a single time. Study-wide findings and caveats: It was acknowledged in the study that the number of individuals who were included in its TCR sequencing and HLA analysis was relatively small.

The clonotype originates from a human donor with Susac syndrome. The genes are TRBV15 and TRBJ2-4; unclear D gene. Sequences were obtained from CD4+ T cells from PBMCs. The CDR3 nucleotides are TGTGCCACCAGAACACTAGCCAAAAACATTCAGTACTTC. It yields the protein CATRTLAKNIQYF.